These T cell receptor beta chains were read from a single sample in a study of identical twins. From the 5' RACE reads, TCRdb called clonotypes with MiXCR, one entry per CDR3 protein. This sample has some 710,000 distinct CDR3 sequences; over 5% occur once, and the top ten carry 1.5% to 2%. The sample was naive T cells sorted from blood. The source of these receptors is a man between 18 and 35 years old in good health. Each CDR3 is given with its conserved first and last residue. A D gene is named only where the DNA matches it firmly. Clone size is given for some rows only: seen once, a few or many times, or a class if the clone is expanded.

d_gene: -; v_gene: TRBV2; j_gene: TRBJ1-6; abundance: -; CDR3nt: TGTGCCAGCAGGGGGGAAGGGCCCCTCGGTTCCTATAATTCACCCCTCCACTTT; CDR3aa: CASRGEGPLGSYNSPLHF
d_gene: -; v_gene: TRBV18; j_gene: TRBJ2-4; abundance: many; CDR3nt: TGTGCCAGCTCGCAGACAGAAATTGTTCAGTACTTC; CDR3aa: CASSQTEIVQYF
d_gene: -; v_gene: TRBV11-2; j_gene: TRBJ2-1; abundance: -; CDR3nt: TGTGCCAGCAGCTTATCCGCGGGAACCTCCTACAATGAGCAGTTCTTC; CDR3aa: CASSLSAGTSYNEQFF
d_gene: TRBD2; v_gene: TRBV27; j_gene: TRBJ2-7; abundance: -; CDR3nt: TGTGCCAGCAGTTTTAGCGGGATCGTGTACGAGCAGTACTTC; CDR3aa: CASSFSGIVYEQYF
d_gene: -; v_gene: TRBV30; j_gene: TRBJ2-7; abundance: -; CDR3nt: TGTGCCTGCACCCCCGGGGACACCTACGAGCAGTACTTC; CDR3aa: CACTPGDTYEQYF
d_gene: -; v_gene: TRBV15; j_gene: TRBJ1-4; abundance: many; CDR3nt: TGTGCCACCAGCAGAGAGGGCGGCAGGAATGAAAAACTGTTTTTT; CDR3aa: CATSREGGRNEKLFF
d_gene: -; v_gene: TRBV7-2; j_gene: TRBJ2-2; abundance: few; CDR3nt: TGTGCCAGCAGCCGCTGGACGGGGCCGAACACCGGGGAGCTGTTTTTT; CDR3aa: CASSRWTGPNTGELFF
d_gene: TRBD1; v_gene: TRBV7-3; j_gene: TRBJ2-5; abundance: few; CDR3nt: TGTGCCAGCAGCCCAGAGGAACAGGGGGCACGGGAGACCCAGTACTTC; CDR3aa: CASSPEEQGARETQYF
d_gene: -; v_gene: TRBV24-1; j_gene: TRBJ2-1; abundance: many; CDR3nt: TGTGCCACCAGTGATACGCAGTACAATGAGCAGTTCTTC; CDR3aa: CATSDTQYNEQFF
d_gene: -; v_gene: TRBV28; j_gene: TRBJ2-3; abundance: many; CDR3nt: TGTGCCAGCACCCTGGTGGGGGATACGCAGTATTTT; CDR3aa: CASTLVGDTQYF
d_gene: TRBD2; v_gene: TRBV20-1; j_gene: TRBJ2-7; abundance: -; CDR3nt: TGCAGTAAGCCCGGGACTACTACTTACGAGCAGTACTTC; CDR3aa: CSKPGTTTYEQYF
d_gene: -; v_gene: TRBV9; j_gene: TRBJ1-2; abundance: few; CDR3nt: TGTGCCAGCAGCGTAGGAACGTCGGACAGAGACTATGGCTACACCTTC; CDR3aa: CASSVGTSDRDYGYTF
d_gene: TRBD2; v_gene: TRBV3-1; j_gene: TRBJ2-1; abundance: -; CDR3nt: TGTGCCAGCAGCCAAGTCTCCGGGACTAGCGGGAGGGCCAACGAGCAGTTCTTC; CDR3aa: CASSQVSGTSGRANEQFF
d_gene: TRBD2; v_gene: TRBV7-7; j_gene: TRBJ2-5; abundance: few; CDR3nt: TGTGCCAGCAGCCAGACTAGCGGGAGCCAAGAGACCCAGTACTTC; CDR3aa: CASSQTSGSQETQYF
d_gene: -; v_gene: TRBV7-2; j_gene: TRBJ2-7; abundance: few; CDR3nt: TGTGCCAGCAGTCTCAGAGGTACCTACCACGAGCAGTACTTC; CDR3aa: CASSLRGTYHEQYF
d_gene: TRBD1; v_gene: TRBV4-3; j_gene: TRBJ1-2; abundance: few; CDR3nt: TGCGCCAGCAGCCAAGGGGACAGGGGGATCTATGGCTACACCTTC; CDR3aa: CASSQGDRGIYGYTF
d_gene: -; v_gene: TRBV9; j_gene: TRBJ2-3; abundance: many; CDR3nt: TGTGCCAGCAGCGTGGACATAGGTCCCACAGATACGCAGTATTTT; CDR3aa: CASSVDIGPTDTQYF
d_gene: -; v_gene: TRBV4-3; j_gene: TRBJ2-7; abundance: few; CDR3nt: TGCGCCAGCAGCCAACACTGGGGGGCCAACGAGCAGTACTTC; CDR3aa: CASSQHWGANEQYF